This TCR beta chain was sequenced during a study of beta chain features in type 1 diabetes. There are 16 residues in the CDR3. The V gene end was trimmed by 6 bases and the J gene end by 2 bases; junction bases not matched to a gene: 7. Germline assignment: CDR1 KGHSH and CDR2 LQKENI. Isolated RNA was reverse transcribed in full, so expressed TCRB transcripts were sequenced. Measured with immunoSEQ multiplex PCR; TCRdb has only the in-frame clones, and not every one. This table has about 160,000 clones, about 8.1% appearing once. Study-wide results and limits: Moderately but significantly shorter TCRB CDR3s were found in Type 1 diabetes patients in all four CD4+ subsets.

This clone was detected a few times. What it binds is not known. The source material was central memory CD4+ T cells from blood. The chain uses TRBV18 and TRBJ2-5; the match to TRBD2 covers 12 bases. The sequence derives from a woman aged 18-29 years with type 1 diabetes. CDR3 nucleotide sequence: TGTGCCAGCTCCCCCGGACTAGCGGGAAGTCAAGAGACCCAGTACTTC. This gives the protein CASSPGLAGSQETQYF.